Below, 14 T cell receptor beta chains from the same sample are listed, as sequenced in a study of T-cell reconstitution after alpha-beta-depleted transplantation in children. During its preparation, the TCRbeta library received unique molecular identifiers. TCRdb itself ran the PCR reads through MiXCR, one entry per CDR3 protein. The sample gives roughly 66,000 distinct CDR3 sequences, just under 5% of which show up once; 18% is in the top ten. The sequenced sample was PBMCs, mostly from graft donor cells, obtained 180 days after TCRalphabeta/CD19-depleted stem cell transplant. Receptors originate from a boy under two years old who had a stem cell transplant for acute myeloid leukemia, so the T cells may come from the graft donor.

This clonotype was counted at least ten times. The chain combines TRBV20-1 with TRBJ2-5; D is uncertain. The CDR3 consists of 13 residues. Trimming pared 1 base from V and 5 bases from J, leaving 11 bases between. From germline, CDR1 is DFQATT and CDR2 SNEGSKA (reference sequence). The CDR3 nucleotides read TGCAGTGCTAGAGGAGATAGCTGGGAGACCCAGTACTTC. This gives the protein CSARGDSWETQYF.

There are many counts of this clonotype. The J gene is TRBJ2-2, the V gene TRBV15, with 8 positions matching TRBD1. V was pared by 0 bases and J by 4 bases, with 7 bases of the junction left unmatched. CDR3 size: 17 residues. The germline CDR1 and CDR2 sequences are LNHNV and YYDKDF (reference sequence). The CDR3 nucleotides are TGTGCCACCAGCAGAGACCCGGGACAGGTCGCCACCGGGGAGCTGTTTTTT. This gives the protein CATSRDPGQVATGELFF.

This clonotype was counted at least ten times. The chain carries TRBV6-5 and TRBJ2-3; TRBD1 agrees at 10 bases. The CDR3 is made up of 16 amino acids. The V segment lost 6 bases and the J segment 1 base; nucleotides outside the gene matches: 7. CDR1 is MNHEY and CDR2 is SVGAGI in the germline V gene. CDR3 loop: CASRRQGALGTDTQYF. The CDR3 DNA follows: TGTGCCAGCAGGCGACAGGGGGCGTTGGGCACAGATACGCAGTATTTT.

The chain combines TRBV6-2 or TRBV6-3 with TRBJ2-1; a weak D match, TRBD2 (7 bases). V lost 7 bases to trimming and J lost 3 bases, with 16 bases between them. This CDR3 has 15 amino acids. Germline V gene data show CDR1 as MNHEY and CDR2 as SVGEGT. The CDR3 here is CASKLKGGRYNEQFF. Here the CDR3 DNA reads TGTGCCAGCAAATTAAAGGGGGGGCGCTACAATGAGCAGTTCTTC.

This clonotype showed up many times. The V gene is TRBV7-9, the J gene TRBJ2-7, with TRBD2 identical over 7 bases. Germline V gene lookup returns CDR1 SEHNR and CDR2 FQNEAQ (reference sequence). The ends lost 4 bases at V and 5 bases at J; junction bases unmatched: 17. The CDR3 totals 17 residues. CDR3 nucleotide sequence: TGTGCCAGCAGCTCCCCATTTGAGCGGGGTCCAGGAAACGAGCAGTACGTC. It codes for CASSSPFERGPGNEQYV.

There are many counts of this clonotype. This chain uses TRBV11-2 with TRBJ1-4; weak D call: TRBD1 (5 bases). This CDR3 has 15 residues. Deletions cut 2 bases from V and 8 bases from J, with 15 bases between. Germline CDR1 reads SGHAT; CDR2 reads FQNNGV. CDR3 region: CASSLIGTLREKLFF. Written as DNA, the CDR3 is TGTGCCAGCAGCTTAATAGGGACCCTCCGGGAAAAACTGTTTTTT.

This clonotype came up many times. The V gene is TRBV4-1, the J gene TRBJ2-5, with 7 bases lining up with TRBD2. After removal of 2 bases from V and 1 base from J, the junction contained 7 bases not matched to a gene. Germline-derived CDR1 and CDR2 are MGHRA and YSYEKL. The CDR3 is 16 amino acids. The CDR3 here is CASSQLGSGAQETQYF. In DNA, the CDR3 is TGCGCCAGCAGCCAACTAGGGAGCGGGGCCCAAGAGACCCAGTACTTC.

This clonotype was found many times. This chain uses TRBV18 with TRBJ1-4; D not resolved. Germline V gene data show CDR1 as KGHSH and CDR2 as LQKENI. Trimming cost V 3 bases and J 8 bases, with 13 bases left between them. CDR3 size: 14 residues. The CDR3 here is CASSPDRRREKLFF. The CDR3 DNA sequence: TGTGCCAGCTCACCCGACCGGCGGAGGGAAAAACTGTTTTTT.

This clonotype has ten or more counts. DNA for the CDR3: TGCGCCAGCAGCTTGTTCGGGGACAACTACGAGCAGTACTTC. Its protein is CASSLFGDNYEQYF. The chain is built from TRBV5-1 and TRBJ2-7; possibly TRBD1 for D (6 bases). V was clipped by 1 base and J by 3 bases, with 11 bases between them. The CDR3 consists of 14 residues. Germline assignment: CDR1 SGHRS and CDR2 YFSETQ.

This clonotype was observed many times. The chain carries TRBV20-1 and TRBJ2-1; D assignment may be TRBD1 or TRBD2 (5 bases each). The V gene's germline CDR1 is DFQATT and CDR2 SNEGSKA (reference sequence). The V end was cut by 4 bases, the J end by 8 bases, with 15 bases between. There are 13 residues in the CDR3. This chain's CDR3 is CSATGPRVDEQFF. The CDR3 DNA reads TGCAGTGCTACGGGACCCCGCGTCGATGAGCAGTTCTTC.

This clonotype showed up many times. The genes are TRBV7-9 and TRBJ2-7; the D gene could be TRBD1 or TRBD2 (5 bases each). Germline assignment: CDR1 SEHNR and CDR2 FQNEAQ (reference sequence). The CDR3 is 14 residues long. Trimming took 1 base from V and 3 from J, leaving 10 bases between them. The CDR3 sequence is CASSLGQGVYEQYF. The DNA of the CDR3 is TGTGCCAGCAGCTTAGGCCAGGGAGTCTACGAGCAGTACTTC.

This clonotype was counted ten times or more. CDR3 sequence reads: CASSQVGRDHSTDTQYF. The CDR3 DNA reads TGTGCCAGCAGCCAAGTTGGCCGGGACCATAGCACAGATACGCAGTATTTT. The V call is TRBV3-1, the J call TRBJ2-3; D may correspond to TRBD1 or TRBD2 (5 bases each). Germline CDR1 and CDR2: LGHDT and YNNKEL (reference sequence). This CDR3 is built from 17 residues. Trimming took off 1 base at V and 0 bases at J, with 14 bases between the two ends.

This clonotype was detected many times. The DNA of the CDR3 is TGCAGTGCTAGAGGGAGGAGGTCTGGCGGGGCCTACGAGCAGTACTTC. This translates into CSARGRRSGGAYEQYF. The rearrangement uses TRBV20-1 and TRBJ2-7, with D possibly being TRBD2 (6 bases). V shed 1 base and J shed 2 bases, with 18 bases lying between them. This CDR3 has 16 amino acids. The germline gives CDR1 DFQATT, CDR2 SNEGSKA (reference sequence).

This clonotype showed up many times. V is TRBV12-3 or TRBV12-4 and J is TRBJ2-3; D possibly corresponds to TRBD1 (6 bases). The CDR3 runs 15 residues. Trimming took off 5 bases at V and 4 bases at J, with 16 bases between the two ends. The CDR3 sequence: CASSLIRSGADTQYF. The CDR3 nucleotides are TGTGCCAGCAGTCTCATCCGTTCAGGGGCAGATACGCAGTATTTT.